The 20 T cell receptor beta chains in this list originate from one sample, sequenced in a study of CD8 T cells in ankylosing spondylitis. TCRdb reanalysed the 5' RACE reads using MiXCR and keeps one entry per CDR3 protein. This sample yields 50,000 to 65,000 distinct CDR3 sequences, of which 6% to 7.5% are seen a single time; roughly 8.1% belongs to the top ten. Input material: blood, either unsorted or a sorted T cell fraction (not recorded which). The receptors derive from a female donor with ankylosing spondylitis or in good health (not recorded which).

This clonotype appeared many times. This chain connects TRBV4-3 to TRBJ2-1; 9 bases line up with TRBD2. Germline loops: CDR1 LGHNA, CDR2 YSLEER. V dropped 0 bases and J dropped 5; count of bases not matched to a gene: 8. The CDR3 sequence is 17 residues long. CDR3 in amino acids: CASSQEILAGLHNEQFF. The DNA for the CDR3 is TGCGCCAGCAGCCAAGAAATACTAGCGGGTCTTCACAATGAGCAGTTCTTC.

This clonotype showed up many times. V is TRBV7-8 and J is TRBJ2-1; D is undetermined. The V end lost 1 base, the J end lost 8 bases, and 12 bases lay between the germline ends. CDR3 size: 14 residues. Germline V gene sequence: CDR1 SGHVS, CDR2 FQNEAQ. CDR3 DNA sequence: TGTGCCAGCAGCTTAGAGGCTAGTTTGGATGAGCAGTTCTTC. Encoded protein: CASSLEASLDEQFF.

In this sample, this clonotype turned up many times. The chain couples TRBV3-1 to TRBJ2-2; D may be TRBD1 or TRBD2 (5 bases each). CDR1 LGHDT and CDR2 YNNKEL come from the germline V gene (reference sequence). The CDR3 has 14 residues. Trimming removed 4 bases from V and 2 bases from J, with 8 bases in between. CDR3 sequence reads: CASSPGPNTGELFF. The DNA of the CDR3 is TGTGCCAGCAGCCCGGGACCAAACACCGGGGAGCTGTTTTTT. Drawing the rest from reference TRBV3-1 and TRBJ2-2, the complete variable domain is DTAVSQTPKYLVTQMGNDKSIKCEQNLGHDTMYWYKQDSKKFLKIMFSYNNKELIINETVPNRFSPKSPDKAHLNLHINSLELGDSAVYFCASSPGPNTGELFFGEGSRLTVL.

The chain links TRBV20-1 to TRBJ2-3; TRBD2 is a possible D gene (5 bases). Per germline, CDR1 DFQATT and CDR2 SNEGSKA (reference sequence). The CDR3 length is 15 residues. Trimming shortened V by 0 bases and J by 0 bases, and 10 bases separated the two germline ends. The CDR3 DNA sequence: TGCAGTGCTAGAGATAATAGGAGGAGCACAGATACGCAGTATTTT. This translates into CSARDNRRSTDTQYF.

The sample holds many counts of this clonotype. This rearrangement joins TRBV12-3 or TRBV12-4 to TRBJ2-1; no reliable D call. V lost 6 bases, J lost 1 base, and 13 bases lay in between. This CDR3 has 15 amino acids. CDR3: CASRQSESSYNEQFF. The CDR3 bases are TGTGCCAGCAGGCAGTCCGAGTCATCCTACAATGAGCAGTTCTTC.

This clonotype has just a few counts. V gene TRBV12-3 or TRBV12-4 combines with J gene TRBJ1-3; no definite D call. This CDR3 is 14 amino acids long. V lost 1 base and J lost 4, with 8 bases in between. The chain's CDR3 is CASSLGTRGNTIYF. The CDR3 region has the DNA TGTGCCAGCAGTTTAGGGACCCGCGGAAACACCATATATTTT.

This clonotype was seen at least ten times. The chain couples TRBV9 to TRBJ1-3; 8 bases fit TRBD1. The CDR3 runs 15 residues. Trimming cost V 0 bases and J 2 bases; bases outside gene matches: 1. Germline loops: CDR1 SGDLS, CDR2 YYNGEE. The CDR3: CASSVAGGPGNTIYF. In DNA form, the CDR3 reads TGTGCCAGCAGCGTAGCAGGGGGCCCTGGAAACACCATATATTTT.

This clonotype has at least ten counts. CDR3 in amino acids: CSLRTGSDGYTF. In DNA form, the CDR3 reads TGCAGCTTGAGGACAGGGAGTGATGGCTACACCTTC. The genes are TRBV29-1 and TRBJ1-2; 8 bases map to TRBD1. The length of the CDR3 is 12 residues. The trim removed 8 bases at V and 6 bases at J, leaving 8 bases unmatched. Germline V lookup: CDR1 SQVTM, CDR2 ANQGSEA.

This clonotype has a count of ten or more. This sequence joins TRBV20-1 and TRBJ2-1, with 7 positions matching TRBD2. CDR1 and CDR2 from the germline V gene are DFQATT and SNEGSKA (reference sequence). V lost 3 bases and J lost 5; bases outside the gene matches: 7. CDR3 length: 14 amino acids. This CDR3 is CSASWAGVHNEQFF. CDR3 DNA: TGCAGTGCTAGCTGGGCGGGGGTTCACAATGAGCAGTTCTTC.

This clonotype has a count of ten or more. The V gene is TRBV29-1, the J gene TRBJ2-2; D call uncertain. Trimming took off 5 bases at V and 7 bases at J, with 11 bases between the two ends. This CDR3 spans 12 amino acids. Germline CDR1 is SQVTM and CDR2 is ANQGSEA. The CDR3, as DNA: TGCAGCGTTCGCCGTCATTTCGGGGAGCTGTTTTTT. Translation gives CSVRRHFGELFF.

This clonotype was recorded at least ten times. The chain employs TRBV5-1 and TRBJ2-1; 12 bases are a match to TRBD2. Germline CDR1 is SGHRS and CDR2 is YFSETQ. The J segment lost 4 bases and the V segment lost 3 bases, leaving 8 bases of the junction unmatched. This CDR3 is built from 17 residues. Written as DNA, the CDR3 is TGCGCCAGCAGCTCCAAGCTAGCGGGGGGGATTTACAATGAGCAGTTCTTC. Amino acid sequence: CASSSKLAGGIYNEQFF.

This clonotype was counted many times. The chain links TRBV18 to TRBJ2-5; maybe TRBD1 (6 bases). V was pared by 6 bases and J by 2 bases, with 13 bases between. This CDR3 comprises 14 residues. Germline lookup yields CDR1 KGHSH and CDR2 LQKENI. CDR3: CASSQRQEQETQYF. The DNA for the CDR3 is TGTGCCAGCTCGCAACGACAGGAGCAAGAGACCCAGTACTTC. Full variable domain (outside the CDR3, taken from reference TRBV18 and TRBJ2-5): NAGVMQNPRHLVRRRGQEARLRCSPMKGHSHVYWYRQLPEEGLKFMVYLQKENIIDESGMPKERFSAEFPKEGPSILRIQQVVRGDSAAYFCASSQRQEQETQYFGPGTRLLVL.

This clonotype has a count of ten or more. The chain joins TRBV5-1 to TRBJ2-5; the match to TRBD2 covers 13 bases. J lost 1 base, V lost 3 bases, and 3 bases had no gene match. Germline V lookup: CDR1 SGHRS, CDR2 YFSETQ. There are 16 residues in the CDR3. DNA for the CDR3: TGCGCCAGCAGCTCGCGGACTAGCGGGGGCCAAGAGACCCAGTACTTC. Translating gives CASSSRTSGGQETQYF.

In this sample, this clonotype turned up many times. The rearrangement joins TRBV10-3 to TRBJ1-1; tentatively, D is TRBD1 (6 bases). V was shortened by 7 bases and J by 1 base, with 13 bases between the two germline ends. The CDR3 is 14 residues long. Germline V gives CDR1 ENHRY, CDR2 SYGVKD. DNA for the CDR3: TGTGCCATCACCACGGGACAATCGAACACTGAAGCTTTCTTT. Protein sequence: CAITTGQSNTEAFF.

This clonotype was seen many times. The V call is TRBV20-1, the J call TRBJ1-6; D possibly corresponds to TRBD1 (6 bases). Trimming removed 3 bases from V and 0 bases from J, with 15 bases in between. The CDR3 has 17 amino acids. Germline assignment: CDR1 DFQATT and CDR2 SNEGSKA (reference sequence). CDR3 in DNA: TGCAGTGCTAGGGATCGGGACACCCGCTCCTATAATTCACCCCTCCACTTT. This translates into CSARDRDTRSYNSPLHF.

There are many counts of this clonotype. The chain uses TRBV5-1 and TRBJ1-1, with 8 positions matching TRBD1. Trimming removed 4 bases from V and 1 base from J; junction bases left unmatched: 6. The V gene's germline CDR1 is SGHRS and CDR2 YFSETQ. This CDR3 has 15 residues. CDR3 protein: CASSPATGANTEAFF. CDR3 nucleotide sequence: TGCGCCAGCAGCCCAGCGACAGGGGCGAACACTGAAGCTTTCTTT.

In this sample, this clonotype turned up many times. The chain is built from TRBV20-1 and TRBJ1-5, with 12 bases aligning to TRBD1. This CDR3 spans 15 amino acids. Germline CDR1 reads DFQATT; CDR2 reads SNEGSKA (reference sequence). Trimming cost V 3 bases and J 3 bases; bases outside gene matches: 3. The DNA for the CDR3 is TGCAGTGCTAGGGGACAGGGGGCAATCAATCAGCCCCAGCATTTT. Protein product: CSARGQGAINQPQHF.

This clonotype was observed many times. J is TRBJ2-2 and V is TRBV12-3 or TRBV12-4; 7 positions agree with TRBD1. The V and J ends lost 9 bases and 2 bases, in that order; junction bases with no gene match: 6. The CDR3 runs 14 residues. DNA for the CDR3: TGTGCCAGTTACCGGGACAGAAACACCGGGGAGCTGTTTTTT. Encoded protein: CASYRDRNTGELFF.

This clonotype was seen ten or more times. V usage is TRBV12-3 or TRBV12-4 and J usage is TRBJ1-6, with D perhaps matching TRBD1 (5 bases). The V end was cut by 6 bases, the J end by 7 bases, with 13 bases between. The length of the CDR3 is 14 residues. CDR3 sequence (DNA): TGTGCCAGCAGAAGGGACGATGGAAATTCACCCCTCCACTTT. It yields the protein CASRRDDGNSPLHF.

This clonotype was counted a few times. The chain couples TRBV7-6 to TRBJ1-1; D is ambiguous. Germline assignment: CDR1 SGHVS and CDR2 FNYEAQ. Deletions cut 5 bases from V and 3 bases from J, with 13 bases between. This CDR3 comprises 14 residues. The CDR3 bases are TGTGCCAGCAGCCTGCGGCCTGGGGACACTGAAGCTTTCTTT. Its protein product is CASSLRPGDTEAFF.